This TCR beta chain was profiled in a study of STAT5B mutations in CD4+ large granular lymphocyte leukemia (dated by TCRdb to between 2022 and 2023). About the full investigation: Among the healthy controls, the CDR3 'QG' motif was associated with a particular HLA allele. The study compared the TCRbeta repertoires of patients with CD4+ T-cell large granular lymphocyte leukemia against the TCRbeta repertoires of healthy blood donors. The purity of purified fractions was confirmed by flow cytometry on FACSCanto II or FACSVerse to exceed 95% among lymphocytes. Study-wide conclusions, independent of this receptor: The data were not HLA-matched, and the higher clonality in CD4+ T-LGLL than in CD8+ T-LGLL could be due to the relatively small sample size. Greater clonality appeared to be present in CD4-sorted patient repertoires than in healthy CD4+ repertoires, and the difference was retained after the putative leukemic clones were removed. TRBV06-family usage was enriched among the top patient clones (8/27) compared with healthy controls (2/35). Each patient's main leukemic clonotypes were private, but approximately 25% of these clonotypes showed up at low frequency in the non-leukemic repertoires of other patients.

The immunoSEQ assay at survey resolution was used to sequence TCRbeta rearrangements from genomic DNA. Concerning the study's data processing: In the TCR sequencing data, the lowest productive clonotype frequency that could be detected was 2.59 x 10-5. Analyses included only productive TCRbeta rearrangements, meaning complete and in-frame sequences. Clonality for each sample was calculated as Simpson clonality in the immunoSEQ Analyzer version 3.0. Based on frequency, clones were grouped as very rare, small, medium, large (1-20%) or hyperexpanded (>20%). Generation probabilities were estimated with OLGA 1.2.3, V-gene circos plots were made with VDJtools, specificities were looked up in VDJdb, and CDR3 motifs were identified with GLIPH. Sourced from immuneACCESS, this table was stored by TCRdb with only in-frame sequences that have V and J called. A share of the clones is absent; for the studies checked, an unresolved V gene accounts for under half, and the remainder has no known explanation. D and trimming were read from the DNA, whereas the V and J calls and clone size are those reported in that table. The sample records tens of thousands of clones, around 80% of which are singletons. Around 8.6% of the sample is in the top ten clones.

Healthy controls were some 40 blood donors whose buffy coats came from the Finnish Red Cross blood service. All TCR-sequenced material derived from peripheral blood: patient blood samples and healthy donor buffy coats. Peripheral blood mononuclear cells were isolated by Ficoll-Hypaque gradient centrifugation. For the healthy controls, CD4+ cells were obtained from buffy coats by magnetic purification. The Gentra Puregene Cell and Tissue kit was used for genomic DNA extraction, and quantification was performed on a Qubit 2.0 fluorometer. The germline V gene provides CDR1 MDHEN and CDR2 SYDVKM. The cysteine opens and the phenylalanine closes a CDR3 of 12 amino acids. Only CDR3 DNA remains: 36 bases, in frame from the first base. V is pared back by 11 bases and J by 0 bases, with 10 bases lying between the germline termini. Concerning this clone itself: Its antigen remains unidentified. Base qualities are not recorded, but no much larger clone differs from it by a single base.

The sample consisted of CD4+ T cells from blood buffy coats. The receptor's source is a human donor in good health. Recombination joined TRBV28 with TRBJ2-5, with the D gene uncertain. The sequenced DNA: TGTGCCGGTCGGGTAGACCAAGAGACCCAGTACTTC. Its translation is CAGRVDQETQYF.